This TCR beta chain is from a study of shared clonotypes between healthy human individuals. Partitioning of CD4+ cells yielded a CD45RA+ naive subset and a CD45RA-negative memory subset. Germline V gene data show CDR1 as MDHEN and CDR2 as SYDVKM. This CDR3 is built from 15 residues. The ends were cut back, 4 bases at V and 0 bases at J, with 13 bases in the middle. Notes on the study in general: A handful of donors showed sharing of approximately 5% of naive CD4 clonotypes.

Turning to this clone: Antigen unknown.

Only in-frame clones appear in the TCRdb table, and some are missing; sequencing was by immunoSEQ multiplex PCR. The profile shows fewer than 3 million clones, around 93% of them singletons. Sequenced material: naive CD4+ T cells from PBMCs. Regarding subset: CD45RA+ positively selected. The sequence derives from a man younger than 35 in good health. Some clones in this sample may be carry-over from other donors' samples. This chain links TRBV28 with TRBJ2-7, with D possibly TRBD1 on 6 matching bases. In DNA form, the CDR3 reads TGTGCCAGCAGTTCACAGGGTATCGGCTCCTACGAGCAGTACTTC. Amino acid sequence: CASSSQGIGSYEQYF.